The next 30 T cell receptor beta chains were all read from a single sample in a study of long-term antiretroviral therapy in people with HIV. Running of the v3.0 immunoSEQ assay took place at survey level. The table came from immunoSEQ multiplex PCR; TCRdb's copy has only in-frame clones and leaves some out. Counted here are under 25,000 clones, around 83% occurring once; the ten biggest clones make up roughly 4.5%. Sequences were derived from unsorted PBMCs, sampled 1.3 years after starting antiretroviral therapy. Receptors were obtained from a man between 60 and 75 years old with HIV.

The table lists this clone with a count of one. The V gene is TRBV6-5, the J gene TRBJ2-7; tentative D call: TRBD2 (6 bases). Trimming took 0 bases from V and 4 from J, leaving 13 bases between them. Germline CDR1 reads MNHEY; CDR2 reads SVGAGI. The CDR3 has 15 residues. In nucleotides, the CDR3 is TGTGCCAGCAGTTACTCGCGACTAGGAGGTTACGAGCAGTACTTC. It encodes CASSYSRLGGYEQYF.

The CDR3 region has the DNA TGTGCCAGCAGCTCGTGGACAGATTCCTACAATGAGCAGTTCTTC. Protein: CASSSWTDSYNEQFF. The chain joins TRBV7-2 to TRBJ2-1; D is perhaps TRBD1 (6 bases). In germline, CDR1 is SGHTA, CDR2 FQGNSA. This CDR3 is built from 15 residues. The V end was cut by 4 bases, the J end by 1 base, with 11 bases between. Looking up the rest from reference TRBV7-2 and TRBJ2-1 gives the full variable domain: GAGVSQSPSNKVTEKGKDVELRCDPISGHTALYWYRQSLGQGLEFLIYFQGNSAPDKSGLPSDRFSAERTGGSVSTLTIQRTQQEDSAVYLCASSSWTDSYNEQFFGPGTRLTVL.

This clone was counted only a few times. This chain connects TRBV28 to TRBJ1-5; D might be TRBD1 (5 bases). The CDR3 totals 13 residues. Trimming stripped 6 bases from V and 5 bases from J, with 11 bases between. CDR1 and CDR2 (germline): MDHEN, SYDVKM. DNA of the CDR3: TGTGCCAGCAGAGAGGGAGGGGATCAGCCCCAGCATTTT. It is translated as CASREGGDQPQHF.

The chain is built from TRBV7-2 and TRBJ1-4, with unresolved D. This CDR3 is 15 amino acids long. Trimming took off 1 base at V and 5 bases at J, with 11 bases between the two ends. Germline CDR1 SGHTA, CDR2 FQGNSA. The CDR3 coding sequence is TGTGCCAGCAGCTTAGATCGACACGTCAATGAAAAACTGTTTTTT. This translates into CASSLDRHVNEKLFF.

The chain recombines TRBV27 with TRBJ2-3, with D unresolved. Trimming took 6 bases from V and 1 from J, leaving 8 bases between them. This CDR3 is built from 13 residues. The germline V gene has CDR1 MNHEY and CDR2 SMNVEV (reference sequence). CDR3 sequence (DNA): TGTGCCAGCAGAGATGCTGGCACAGATACGCAGTATTTT. It codes for CASRDAGTDTQYF.

The V gene is TRBV5-5, the J gene TRBJ2-5, with 13 bases lining up with TRBD2. This CDR3 has 18 residues. J lost 1 base, V lost 3 bases, and 9 bases had no gene match. Germline V lookup: CDR1 SGHKS, CDR2 YYEKEE (reference sequence). The CDR3 reads CASSSAPGLAGTQETQYF. The CDR3 coding sequence is TGTGCCAGCAGCTCTGCCCCGGGACTAGCGGGAACCCAAGAGACCCAGTACTTC.

The CDR3 region has the DNA TGCGCCAGCAGCCTGCAACCCTCGCAGGGGCGGGATACGCAGTATTTT. Its protein product is CASSLQPSQGRDTQYF. The chain has TRBV5-1 and TRBJ2-3; the D gene is possibly TRBD1 (6 bases). With 4 bases removed from V and 6 bases from J, the gap between germline ends came to 21 bases. This CDR3 is built from 16 residues. CDR1 SGHRS and CDR2 YFSETQ come from the germline V gene.

The chain carries TRBV2 and TRBJ2-7; 9 nucleotides agree with TRBD1. With V trimmed by 7 bases and J by 5 bases, 6 bases remained unmatched. CDR1 and CDR2 from the germline V gene are SNHLY and FYNNEI. There are 13 residues in the CDR3. The CDR3 DNA sequence: TGTGCCAGCAAACGGGACAGGGAAAACGAGCAGTACTTC. Translating gives CASKRDRENEQYF.

The sample holds a few counts of this clone. The V and J genes are TRBV5-4 and TRBJ2-5; 7 bases align to TRBD1. The CDR3 has 15 amino acids. The ends lost 5 bases at V and 5 bases at J; junction bases unmatched: 12. The germline V gene has CDR1 SGHNT and CDR2 YYREEE (reference sequence). The CDR3 DNA reads as TGTGCCAGCAGTTTGCTCATAACAGGGGAGGAGACCCAGTACTTC. Its protein is CASSLLITGEETQYF.

In its sample, this clone was seen a few times. The genes are TRBV7-2 and TRBJ2-2; tentatively, D is TRBD2 (6 bases). This CDR3 contains 16 residues. The ends were cut back, 2 bases at V and 5 bases at J, with 15 bases in the middle. CDR1 and CDR2 (germline): SGHTA, FQGNSA. The CDR3 region has the DNA TGTGCCAGCAGCTTACTGGGCAGGGACTTAACCGGGGAGCTGTTTTTT. Its protein product is CASSLLGRDLTGELFF.

This chain uses TRBV12-1 with TRBJ2-3. TRBV12-1 has pseudogene status. The CDR3 contains 17 residues. In nucleotides, the CDR3 is TGTGCCAGCAGCCCCAGGCTGGCAGGGAGAGGGGCAGATACGCAGTATTTT. Translated: CASSPRLAGRGADTQYF.

The CDR3 coding sequence is TGCAGCGTTGGGGTTGGGCTTTTAATGGATGGCTACACCTTC. This encodes CSVGVGLLMDGYTF. The chain employs TRBV29-1 and TRBJ1-2, with no clear D. The CDR3 has 14 amino acids. CDR1 SQVTM and CDR2 ANQGSEA come from the germline V gene. The ends were cut back, 4 bases at V and 6 bases at J, with 18 bases in the middle. The full variable domain, rest sourced from reference TRBV29-1 and TRBJ1-2, is SAVISQKPSRDICQRGTSLTIQCQVDSQVTMMFWYRQQPGQSLTLIATANQGSEATYESGFVIDKFPISRPNLTFSTLTVSNMSPEDSSIYLCSVGVGLLMDGYTFGSGTRLTVV.

V usage is TRBV5-1 and J usage is TRBJ1-5; D gene ambiguous. Trimming left V 4 bases short and J 0 bases short, with 11 bases between. CDR1 and CDR2 (germline): SGHRS, YFSETQ. This CDR3 comprises 15 residues. CDR3 nucleotides: TGCGCCAGCAGCGAGACGGGTTATAGCAATCAGCCCCAGCATTTT. It codes for CASSETGYSNQPQHF.

The rearrangement links TRBV6-5 to TRBJ2-7; D may be TRBD1 (5 bases). CDR1 and CDR2 (germline): MNHEY, SVGAGI. V lost 5 bases and J 2 bases, leaving 16 bases between the germline ends. This CDR3 contains 15 residues. In nucleotides, the CDR3 is TGTGCCAGCAGTACCCACGGCAGGGCCCCCTACGAGCAGTACTTC. It yields the protein CASSTHGRAPYEQYF.

The chain recombines TRBV29-1 with TRBJ1-1; the D is unclear. CDR1 is SQVTM, CDR2 ANQGSEA, per germline. This CDR3 spans 10 amino acids. Trimming removed 2 bases at V and 8 bases at J, with 6 bases between. CDR3 DNA sequence: TGCAGCGTTGAAACGGGGGAAGCTTTCTTT. Translating it yields CSVETGEAFF.

This chain links TRBV27 with TRBJ2-7, with TRBD2 matching over 11 bases. Germline CDR1 MNHEY, CDR2 SMNVEV (reference sequence). The junction had 6 bases not matched to a gene; V was cut back by 10 bases and J by 4 bases. CDR3 length: 13 amino acids. CDR3 amino acids: CANPGLAEYEQYF. For the CDR3, the DNA is TGTGCCAACCCGGGACTAGCGGAATACGAGCAGTACTTC.

The chain has TRBV5-1 and TRBJ1-2; 8 bases match TRBD1. There are 14 residues in the CDR3. Germline values: CDR1 SGHRS, CDR2 YFSETQ. The ends lost 0 bases at V and 3 bases at J; junction bases unmatched: 1. The CDR3 sequence is CASSLGQGYYGYTF. CDR3 nucleotide sequence: TGCGCCAGCAGCTTGGGACAGGGGTACTATGGCTACACCTTC.

The chain recombines TRBV9 with TRBJ1-1; perhaps TRBD1 as D (5 bases). The CDR3 has 15 residues. Germline V gene data show CDR1 as SGDLS and CDR2 as YYNGEE. V shed 4 bases and J shed 1 base, with 14 bases lying between them. CDR3 bases: TGTGCCAGCAGCAAAGACCCGGGGCAGAACACTGAAGCTTTCTTT. It codes for CASSKDPGQNTEAFF.

The chain couples TRBV5-1 to TRBJ2-2; TRBD2 aligns across 7 bases. Germline V gene data show CDR1 as SGHRS and CDR2 as YFSETQ. The junction had 4 bases not matched to a gene; V was cut back by 1 base and J by 7 bases. The CDR3 length is 14 residues. DNA for the CDR3: TGCGCCAGCAGCTTGCAGCGGGATTACGGGGAGCTGTTTTTT. Its translation is CASSLQRDYGELFF.

This chain uses TRBV5-1 with TRBJ1-1, with D perhaps matching TRBD1 (5 bases). The CDR3 spans 15 residues. V lost 0 bases and J lost 0, with 9 bases in between. Per germline, CDR1 SGHRS and CDR2 YFSETQ. The CDR3 DNA reads TGCGCCAGCAGCTTGGGAGGGGTGCTGAACACTGAAGCTTTCTTT. Protein product: CASSLGGVLNTEAFF.

This clone was seen only a few times. The chain joins TRBV5-6 to TRBJ2-7; D is unresolved. V lost 6 bases, J lost 5 bases, and 9 bases lay in between. The CDR3 is 11 amino acids. Germline assignment: CDR1 SGHDT and CDR2 YYEEEE. The CDR3 sequence is CASTRTDEQYF. CDR3 DNA: TGTGCCAGCACCCGGACCGACGAGCAGTACTTC.

The chain joins TRBV7-2 to TRBJ1-5; tentative D call: TRBD1 (5 bases). With 5 bases removed from V and 3 bases from J, the gap between germline ends came to 17 bases. The germline gives CDR1 SGHTA, CDR2 FQGNSA. There are 16 residues in the CDR3. Here the CDR3 DNA reads TGTGCCAGCAGCCGCGGAGCGGGGGGAGACAATCAGCCCCAGCATTTT. Its protein product is CASSRGAGGDNQPQHF.

The V gene is TRBV13, the J gene TRBJ2-1; 7 bases map to TRBD1. This CDR3 has 12 residues. Germline V lookup: CDR1 PRHDT, CDR2 FYEKMQ (reference sequence). Trimming at V came to 4 bases and at J to 10 bases, leaving 4 bases not matched to a gene. The CDR3 nucleotides read TGTGCCAGCAGCTATCAGACAGGGGAGCAGTTCTTC. This sequence encodes CASSYQTGEQFF.

The CDR3 DNA sequence: TGTGCCAGCAGCCCACAGACTAGCGGGGGAGAGACCCAGTACTTC. Translating it yields CASSPQTSGGETQYF. The chain is built from TRBV7-9 and TRBJ2-5, with 12 bases fitting TRBD2. Germline V lookup: CDR1 SEHNR, CDR2 FQNEAQ (reference sequence). CDR3 length equals 15 residues. The ends lost 5 bases at V and 4 bases at J; junction bases unmatched: 5.

V is TRBV9 and J is TRBJ2-4; D might be TRBD2 (5 bases). Germline V gene lookup returns CDR1 SGDLS and CDR2 YYNGEE. Trimming took off 0 bases at V and 2 bases at J, with 9 bases between the two ends. This CDR3 is 15 amino acids long. The CDR3 reads CASSVVPGTKNIQYF. Here the CDR3 DNA reads TGTGCCAGCAGCGTAGTACCGGGAACCAAAAACATTCAGTACTTC.

The chain has TRBV30 and TRBJ1-5; D may be TRBD1 (6 bases). The V gene's germline CDR1 is GTSNPN and CDR2 SVGIG (reference sequence). The CDR3 covers 13 residues. Trimming cost V 1 base and J 7 bases, with 11 bases left between them. Written as DNA, the CDR3 is TGTGCCTGGAGTGGGGGGCTGCAGCAGCCCCAGCATTTT. This codes for CAWSGGLQQPQHF. Based on the CDR3 plus reference TRBV30 and TRBJ1-5, the full variable domain is SQTIHQWPATLVQPVGSPLSLECTVEGTSNPNLYWYRQAAGRGLQLLFYSVGIGQISSEVPQNLSASRPQDRQFILSSKKLLLSDSGFYLCAWSGGLQQPQHFGDGTRLSIL.

The chain carries TRBV7-2 and TRBJ2-1; possibly TRBD2 for D (6 bases). In germline, CDR1 is SGHTA, CDR2 FQGNSA. Trimming removed 8 bases from V and 4 bases from J, with 12 bases in between. The CDR3 extends over 13 amino acids. The CDR3: CASRRGTYNEQFF. In nucleotides, the CDR3 is TGTGCCAGCCGCCGAGGGACTTACAATGAGCAGTTCTTC.

This clone was found a few times. The V and J genes are TRBV27 and TRBJ2-1; a possible D gene is TRBD2 (5 bases). The CDR3 runs to 13 residues. V lost 2 bases and J 6 bases, leaving 8 bases between the germline ends. Germline loops: CDR1 MNHEY, CDR2 SMNVEV (reference sequence). CDR3 loop: CASSLRGPNEQFF. CDR3 in DNA: TGTGCCAGCAGTTTAAGAGGGCCCAATGAGCAGTTCTTC.

The chain has TRBV10-1 and TRBJ2-3, with unresolved D. CDR1 and CDR2 from the germline V gene are WNHNN and SYGVQD (reference sequence). CDR3 length: 15 residues. V shed 3 bases and J shed 6 bases, with 16 bases lying between them. The CDR3 region has the DNA TGCGCCAGCAGTGATGGCCTCTCCTCCGTGGATACGCAGTATTTT. Translating it yields CASSDGLSSVDTQYF.

The gene calls are TRBV5-4 and TRBJ1-2, with unresolved D. This CDR3 is 15 amino acids long. The V end lost 0 bases, the J end lost 3 bases, and 12 bases lay between the germline ends. The germline V gene encodes CDR1 SGHNT and CDR2 YYREEE (reference sequence). The CDR3 loop is CASSLAPGMDYGYTF. DNA of the CDR3: TGTGCCAGCAGCTTGGCCCCGGGTATGGACTATGGCTACACCTTC.